This entry lists 32 T cell receptor beta chains sequenced from one sample in a study of CD8+ T cells in alopecia areata (dated by TCRdb to the late 2010s). This specimen's time point label, per the study, means: less than 25 weeks on oral tofacitinib. The treatment or condition label of this sample denotes: oral pan-JAK inhibitor, 5-10 mg twice daily. Libraries were made using the immunoSEQ multiplex PCR assay. To provide template for TCR sequencing, every sample had RNA extracted and reverse transcribed into cDNA. TCRdb re-hosts the immuneACCESS table, in-frame sequences only. Its copies lack some clones; in the studies checked, an unresolved V gene accounts for under half of them, and the cause for the rest is not known. The sample table lists approximately 280,000 clones, 55% to 70% of them with a count of one. The ten largest clones represent more than 1.5% of the sample. The material sequenced was CD4+ T cells sorted from blood, taken at week 24, from a patient treated with tofacitinib. Every receptor here comes from a human donor with alopecia areata.

J is TRBJ1-5 and V is TRBV19; perhaps TRBD1 as D (6 bases). Trimming pared 10 bases from V and 2 bases from J, leaving 18 bases between. The germline V gene encodes CDR1 LNHDA and CDR2 SQIVND (reference sequence). CDR3 length: 15 residues. The CDR3, as DNA: TGTGCCACCGCGAGGCGGGGGCAGGGCAATCAGCCCCAGCATTTT. Protein: CATARRGQGNQPQHF.

The rearrangement uses TRBV13 and TRBJ2-1; D possibly corresponds to TRBD2 (5 bases). This CDR3 spans 15 amino acids. Trimming cost V 3 bases and J 2 bases, with 11 bases left between them. Germline values: CDR1 PRHDT, CDR2 FYEKMQ (reference sequence). The CDR3 spells CASSFLGRTYNEQFF. DNA of the CDR3: TGTGCCAGCAGCTTTCTAGGGAGAACCTACAATGAGCAGTTCTTC.

The sample holds a few counts of this clone. This chain's CDR3 is CATKGTGTNTEAFF. Here the CDR3 DNA reads TGTGCCACCAAGGGGACAGGGACGAACACTGAAGCTTTCTTT. This chain uses TRBV2 with TRBJ1-1; TRBD1 aligns across 9 bases. This CDR3 spans 14 amino acids. CDR1 and CDR2 (germline): SNHLY, FYNNEI. The V gene end was trimmed by 10 bases and the J gene end by 1 base; junction bases not matched to a gene: 7.

The chain joins TRBV30 to TRBJ1-1; unclear D gene. This CDR3 region has 12 residues. Trimming cost V 1 base and J 8 bases, with 11 bases left between them. Germline CDR1 is GTSNPN and CDR2 is SVGIG (reference sequence). The CDR3 here is CAWSALIGEAFF. CDR3 coding DNA: TGTGCCTGGAGTGCTCTAATCGGGGAAGCTTTCTTT.

J is TRBJ1-2 and V is TRBV30; tentatively, D is TRBD1 (5 bases). Looked up from germline, CDR1 is GTSNPN and CDR2 is SVGIG (reference sequence). The CDR3 length is 15 residues. Deletions cut 0 bases from V and 3 bases from J, with 14 bases between. The CDR3 region has the DNA TGTGCCTGGAGTGTACGGGTACAGGTCCACTATGGCTACACCTTC. It translates to CAWSVRVQVHYGYTF.

The chain combines TRBV7-6 with TRBJ1-2; a possible D gene is TRBD1 (5 bases). The ends were cut back, 1 base at V and 4 bases at J, with 10 bases in the middle. Germline V gene data show CDR1 as SGHVS and CDR2 as FNYEAQ. The CDR3 runs to 14 residues. The CDR3 sequence: CASSLGPDSYGYTF. Here the CDR3 DNA reads TGTGCCAGCAGCTTAGGCCCTGACAGCTATGGCTACACCTTC.

The table lists this clone with a few counts. The gene calls are TRBV6-5 and TRBJ1-4; no clear D gene. Germline V CDR1 and CDR2: MNHEY, SVGAGI. V was clipped by 2 bases and J by 11 bases, with 12 bases between them. This CDR3 is 13 amino acids long. The CDR3 reads CASSYDPTLKLFF. DNA for the CDR3: TGTGCCAGCAGTTACGATCCTACCCTCAAACTGTTTTTT.

This chain uses TRBV4-1 with TRBJ1-1; no clear D gene. Trimming removed 0 bases from V and 9 bases from J, with 8 bases in between. Germline V gene lookup returns CDR1 MGHRA and CDR2 YSYEKL. The CDR3 runs to 12 residues. The CDR3: CASSQDFDKAFF. CDR3 DNA: TGCGCCAGCAGCCAAGATTTTGATAAAGCTTTCTTT.

This chain joins TRBV25-1 and TRBJ2-5; perhaps D is TRBD1 or TRBD2 (5 bases each). V lost 3 bases to trimming and J lost 4 bases, with 9 bases between them. Germline V gene lookup returns CDR1 MGHDK and CDR2 SYGVNS. CDR3 length equals 13 residues. The CDR3 here is CASSDWGRETQYF. Here the CDR3 DNA reads TGTGCCAGCAGTGACTGGGGACGAGAGACCCAGTACTTC. Drawing the rest from reference TRBV25-1 and TRBJ2-5, the complete variable domain is EADIYQTPRYLVIGTGKKITLECSQTMGHDKMYWYQQDPGMELHLIHYSYGVNSTEKGDLSSESTVSRIRTEHFPLTLESARPSHTSQYLCASSDWGRETQYFGPGTRLLVL.

V and J are TRBV30 and TRBJ2-7; the D gene is possibly TRBD2 (5 bases). Germline lookup yields CDR1 GTSNPN and CDR2 SVGIG (reference sequence). The CDR3 is made up of 13 amino acids. Trimming removed 0 bases at V and 9 bases at J, with 15 bases between. The CDR3 coding sequence is TGTGCCTGGAGTGTTCGTGGACCCGGAGGGCAGTACTTC. The encoded protein is CAWSVRGPGGQYF.

This clone has only a few counts. This chain joins TRBV23-1 and TRBJ1-6; D might be TRBD1 (6 bases). TRBV23-1 is an ORF, with its function uncertain. With 6 bases removed from V and 9 bases from J, the gap between germline ends came to 18 bases. This CDR3 is built from 15 residues. CDR3 in DNA: TGCGCCAGCAGCCTTCGGGGGCCGGCGGGTTCACCCCTCCACTTT. It encodes CASSLRGPAGSPLHF.

This chain joins TRBV12-5 and TRBJ1-1; D is uncertain. This CDR3 has 12 amino acids. From germline, CDR1 is LGHNT and CDR2 FRNRAP. Trimming stripped 4 bases from V and 4 bases from J, with 7 bases between. This chain's CDR3 is CASGSRGTEAFF. CDR3 bases: TGTGCTAGTGGTTCCCGGGGCACTGAAGCTTTCTTT.

The chain carries TRBV7-9 and TRBJ2-7, with D tentatively TRBD1 or TRBD2 (5 bases each). Between the trimmed V and J ends, which lost 5 bases and 3 bases, there was a span of 8 bases. The CDR3 consists of 12 residues. CDR1 and CDR2 (germline): SEHNR, FQNEAQ (reference sequence). CDR3 bases: TGTGCCAGCAGCCGGGACGGCTACGAGCAGTACTTC. Encoded protein: CASSRDGYEQYF.

V is TRBV5-1 and J is TRBJ1-5; 7 bases are shared with TRBD1. The CDR3 runs to 17 residues. Germline CDR1 reads SGHRS; CDR2 reads YFSETQ. With 5 bases clipped from V and 1 base from J, the junction kept 12 bases outside the gene matches. As DNA, the CDR3 is TGCGCCAGCAGTCCTCTTCCACAGGGGATAAGCAATCAGCCCCAGCATTTT. This gives the protein CASSPLPQGISNQPQHF.

The CDR3 sequence is CASRPSGVGTDTQYF. DNA of the CDR3: TGTGCCAGCAGGCCCAGCGGGGTAGGCACAGATACGCAGTATTTT. The chain employs TRBV6-6 and TRBJ2-3; TRBD2 matches at 7 bases. Trimming cost V 6 bases and J 1 base; bases outside gene matches: 7. CDR3 size: 15 residues. CDR1 is MNHNY, CDR2 SVGAGI, per germline (reference sequence).

The chain has TRBV11-2 and TRBJ2-3, with 11 bases identical to TRBD2. With 5 bases clipped from V and 7 bases from J, the junction kept 5 bases outside the gene matches. The CDR3 consists of 14 residues. Germline CDR1 SGHAT, CDR2 FQNNGV. The CDR3 protein is CASSLAGGLYTQYF. In DNA, the CDR3 is TGTGCCAGCAGCCTAGCGGGGGGCTTATATACGCAGTATTTT.

The V call is TRBV7-2, the J call TRBJ2-7; possibly TRBD2 for D (5 bases). CDR1 is SGHTA, CDR2 FQGNSA, per germline. The CDR3 spans 16 residues. V was trimmed by 0 bases and J by 4 bases, leaving 16 bases between them. CDR3 loop: CASSLAMTGNGYEQYF. CDR3 coding DNA: TGTGCCAGCAGCTTAGCGATGACCGGGAATGGGTACGAGCAGTACTTC.

This sequence joins TRBV30 and TRBJ1-4; D perhaps matches TRBD1 (6 bases). V was clipped by 0 bases and J by 8 bases, with 13 bases between them. The CDR3 totals 14 residues. Germline-derived CDR1 and CDR2 are GTSNPN and SVGIG (reference sequence). CDR3 in amino acids: CAWSVAGVREKLFF. CDR3 bases: TGTGCCTGGAGTGTAGCAGGGGTTCGGGAAAAACTGTTTTTT.

CDR3 coding DNA: TGTGCCACCATAGGGCCCAGGAGTCCAGATACGCAGTATTTT. Encoded protein: CATIGPRSPDTQYF. This chain uses TRBV27 with TRBJ2-3; D remains ambiguous. Germline CDR1 reads MNHEY; CDR2 reads SMNVEV (reference sequence). This CDR3 has 14 amino acids. Trimming cost V 10 bases and J 4 bases, with 18 bases left between them.

V gene TRBV29-1 combines with J gene TRBJ2-3, with 8 bases lining up with TRBD2. Germline V gene data show CDR1 as SQVTM and CDR2 as ANQGSEA. CDR3 length equals 13 residues. Unmatched junction bases numbered 9, after V lost 7 bases and J lost 6 bases. Written as DNA, the CDR3 is TGCAGCGCCGCCGGGACTAGACGGGATACGCAGTATTTT. Its translation: CSAAGTRRDTQYF.

The chain recombines TRBV6-5 with TRBJ2-1; perhaps TRBD1 as D (5 bases). Looked up from germline, CDR1 is MNHEY and CDR2 is SVGAGI. The CDR3 sequence is 14 residues long. With 1 base removed from V and 10 bases from J, the gap between germline ends came to 14 bases. This chain's CDR3 is CASSYWGSLGEQFF. The CDR3 nucleotides read TGTGCCAGCAGTTACTGGGGCTCCCTGGGAGAGCAGTTCTTC.

The chain uses TRBV7-8 and TRBJ1-2; D remains ambiguous. Trimming took 4 bases from V and 4 from J, leaving 19 bases between them. Looked up from germline, CDR1 is SGHVS and CDR2 is FQNEAQ. This CDR3 comprises 16 residues. The CDR3 loop is CASSSTGGGRSYGYTF. Written as DNA, the CDR3 is TGTGCCAGCAGCTCCACGGGAGGTGGGCGCAGCTATGGCTACACCTTC.

The chain links TRBV18 to TRBJ2-5; possible D gene TRBD2, 6 bases. Per germline, CDR1 KGHSH and CDR2 LQKENI. Trimming shortened V by 4 bases and J by 1 base, and 10 bases separated the two germline ends. The CDR3 extends over 14 amino acids. The CDR3 region is CASSQGGGQETQYF. The DNA for the CDR3 is TGTGCCAGCTCACAGGGAGGAGGCCAAGAGACCCAGTACTTC. The full variable domain, completed using reference TRBV18 and TRBJ2-5, is NAGVMQNPRHLVRRRGQEARLRCSPMKGHSHVYWYRQLPEEGLKFMVYLQKENIIDESGMPKERFSAEFPKEGPSILRIQQVVRGDSAAYFCASSQGGGQETQYFGPGTRLLVL.

The CDR3 spells CASSDSTDRRGYTF. The CDR3 DNA sequence: TGTGCCAGCAGTGATTCCACAGACAGACGTGGCTACACCTTC. The chain uses TRBV6-5 and TRBJ1-2, with D tentatively TRBD1 (5 bases). The CDR3 is 14 residues long. The V end was cut by 5 bases, the J end by 7 bases, with 17 bases between. The germline gives CDR1 MNHEY, CDR2 SVGAGI.

The count of this clone is one. The chain couples TRBV28 to TRBJ2-5; either TRBD1 or TRBD2 may supply D (5 bases each). This CDR3 spans 13 amino acids. Per germline, CDR1 MDHEN and CDR2 SYDVKM. V shed 5 bases and J shed 12 bases, with 19 bases lying between them. Here the CDR3 reads CASSPARDPSEYF. CDR3 DNA: TGTGCCAGCAGTCCCGCTCGGGACCCTTCGGAGTACTTC.

The V and J genes are TRBV29-1 and TRBJ2-2, with D tentatively TRBD1 (6 bases). The CDR3 spans 12 residues. Trimming removed 5 bases from V and 7 bases from J, with 11 bases in between. Per germline, CDR1 SQVTM and CDR2 ANQGSEA. The CDR3 reads CSVYRDNGELFF. The CDR3 DNA is TGCAGCGTTTACAGGGACAACGGGGAGCTGTTTTTT.

V gene TRBV28 combines with J gene TRBJ2-3, with 9 bases lining up with TRBD2. The germline V gene has CDR1 MDHEN and CDR2 SYDVKM. V lost 6 bases, J lost 2 bases, and 6 bases stayed unmatched. The CDR3 is 15 residues long. DNA for the CDR3: TGTGCCAGCAGCTTAATAGCGGGGGCCACAGATACGCAGTATTTT. As protein: CASSLIAGATDTQYF.

This clone was found a few times. The chain couples TRBV7-2 to TRBJ1-6; D unresolved. Germline loops: CDR1 SGHTA, CDR2 FQGNSA. The CDR3 is made up of 13 amino acids. V was clipped by 8 bases and J by 5 bases, with 10 bases between them. Here the CDR3 reads CASSRANNSPLHF. The CDR3 nucleotides are TGTGCCAGCTCCCGGGCTAATAATTCACCCCTCCACTTT.

The CDR3 sequence: CASRPTGRTPYEQYF. The CDR3 bases are TGTGCCAGCAGACCCACGGGACGGACTCCCTACGAGCAGTACTTC. This chain connects TRBV5-6 to TRBJ2-7; either TRBD1 or TRBD2 may fit D (5 bases each). The germline V gene encodes CDR1 SGHDT and CDR2 YYEEEE. CDR3 length: 15 amino acids. V was trimmed by 5 bases and J by 2 bases, leaving 17 bases between them.

This clone was observed a few times. The chain is built from TRBV11-2 and TRBJ1-4; D perhaps matches TRBD1 (5 bases). Germline V gene lookup returns CDR1 SGHAT and CDR2 FQNNGV. The CDR3 length is 13 residues. Trimming stripped 4 bases from V and 13 bases from J, with 16 bases between. Here the CDR3 DNA reads TGTGCCAGCAGCTCCACCCTCGGGGGAAGACTGTTTTTT. Encoded protein: CASSSTLGGRLFF.

This clone was observed a handful of times. DNA for the CDR3: TGTGCCAGCAGCCAAGTTCGGCAGTTGGATGAGCAGTTCTTC. This encodes CASSQVRQLDEQFF. The gene calls are TRBV14 and TRBJ2-1; no definite D call. Germline CDR1 is SGHDN and CDR2 is FVKESK. The germline V and J ends were trimmed by 1 base and 8 bases, with 12 bases remaining between them. The CDR3 loop spans 14 amino acids.

This chain joins TRBV11-2 and TRBJ2-5; TRBD2 matches at 9 bases. The CDR3 consists of 16 residues. Trimming at V came to 3 bases and at J to 4 bases, leaving 9 bases not matched to a gene. Germline-derived CDR1 and CDR2 are SGHAT and FQNNGV. The chain's CDR3 is CASSLTLSGGRETQYF. CDR3 in DNA: TGTGCCAGCAGCTTGACTCTAAGCGGGGGGCGAGAGACCCAGTACTTC.